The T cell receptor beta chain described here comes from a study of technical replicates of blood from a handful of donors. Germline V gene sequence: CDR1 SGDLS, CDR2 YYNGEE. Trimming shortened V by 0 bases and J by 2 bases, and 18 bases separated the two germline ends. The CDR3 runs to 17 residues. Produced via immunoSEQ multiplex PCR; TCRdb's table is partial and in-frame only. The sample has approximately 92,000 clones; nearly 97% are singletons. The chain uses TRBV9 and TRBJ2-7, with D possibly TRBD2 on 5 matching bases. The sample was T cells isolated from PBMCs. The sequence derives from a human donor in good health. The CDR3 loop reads CASSVESGRSLTYEQYF. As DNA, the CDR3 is TGTGCCAGCAGCGTAGAGTCGGGGAGAAGCCTAACCTACGAGCAGTACTTC.